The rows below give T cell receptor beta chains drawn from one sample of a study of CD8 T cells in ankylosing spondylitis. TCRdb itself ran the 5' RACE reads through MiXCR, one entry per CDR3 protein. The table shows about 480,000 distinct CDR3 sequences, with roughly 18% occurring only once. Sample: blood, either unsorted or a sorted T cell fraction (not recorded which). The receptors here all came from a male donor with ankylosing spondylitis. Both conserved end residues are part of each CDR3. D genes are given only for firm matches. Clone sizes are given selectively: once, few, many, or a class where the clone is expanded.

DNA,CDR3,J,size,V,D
TGTGCCAGCACCCCGGACAGGAAAAATTCCTACGAGCAGTACTTC,CASTPDRKNSYEQYF,TRBJ2-7,.,TRBV27,TRBD1
TGCAGTGCTAGAGGCGCGCATAGGGTAGCGAGCTCCTACGAGCAGTACTTC,CSARGAHRVASSYEQYF,TRBJ2-7,.,TRBV20-1,.
TGTGCCACCAGCACCAAGACAGGGCTCGGCAATCAGCCCCAGCATTTT,CATSTKTGLGNQPQHF,TRBJ1-5,.,TRBV15,TRBD1
TGTGCCAGCAGCTACGGGGGCCAGAACACTGAAGCTTTCTTT,CASSYGGQNTEAFF,TRBJ1-1,few,TRBV5-5,.
TGTGCTAGCAGCAAAAGCTGGGGGTCCGAGACCCAGTACTTC,CASSKSWGSETQYF,TRBJ2-5,few,TRBV7-7,.
TGTGCCAGCAGTCCGGGGACTAGCGGGAGTCGGGAGCTGTTTTTT,CASSPGTSGSRELFF,TRBJ2-2,few,TRBV28,TRBD2
TGTGCCAGCAGTTACGGAGGCCAAGAGACCCAGTACTTC,CASSYGGQETQYF,TRBJ2-5,few,TRBV6-2/TRBV6-3,.
TGCGCCAGCAGCTTGGCAACGGGTCTCATTTACGAGCAGTACTTC,CASSLATGLIYEQYF,TRBJ2-7,few,TRBV5-1,.
TGTGCCAGCAGCCCAACCCGGACAGGGAACACTGAAGCTTTCTTT,CASSPTRTGNTEAFF,TRBJ1-1,.,TRBV11-3,TRBD1
TGTGCCAGCAGCTTAGAAGCCTCGACTGCGCAGTACACCTACGAGCAGTACTTC,CASSLEASTAQYTYEQYF,TRBJ2-7,.,TRBV11-1,.
TGCGCCAGCAGCCAAGATGGAAAGGCGGGAGGTTGGCAAGAGACCCAGTACTTC,CASSQDGKAGGWQETQYF,TRBJ2-5,few,TRBV4-3,TRBD2
TGTGCCAGCAGTGAAGCCTCAGCGGGAGGGCTCCCGCAGTATTTT,CASSEASAGGLPQYF,TRBJ2-3,few,TRBV6-1,TRBD2
TGTGCCAGCAGCTCCGCCGGGACTAGCGACACCGGGGAGCTGTTTTTT,CASSSAGTSDTGELFF,TRBJ2-2,.,TRBV11-2,TRBD2
TGTGCCAGCACCACGATGGGACAGGGATCGAACACTGAAGCTTTCTTT,CASTTMGQGSNTEAFF,TRBJ1-1,few,TRBV6-5,TRBD1
TGTGCCAGCAGCTCAACGAGGGTGTCCGGGGAGCTGTTTTTT,CASSSTRVSGELFF,TRBJ2-2,.,TRBV11-3,.
TGTGCCACCCGTGGGAGCACCGGGGAGCTGTTTTTT,CATRGSTGELFF,TRBJ2-2,many,TRBV24-1,.
TGTGCCAGCAGGACGGGACTGGATAATTCACCCCTCCACTTT,CASRTGLDNSPLHF,TRBJ1-6,few,TRBV6-1,.
TGTGCCAGCAGTACAGCGACATCACGATCCTACGAGCAGTACTTC,CASSTATSRSYEQYF,TRBJ2-7,.,TRBV28,.
TGCAGTGCTAACAGCATTAATGAAAAACTGTTTTTT,CSANSINEKLFF,TRBJ1-4,.,TRBV20-1,.
TGCGCCAGCAGCCGAGCGGCAAAAGAGACCCAGTACTTC,CASSRAAKETQYF,TRBJ2-5,few,TRBV4-1,.
TGCGCCAGCAGCTTGGGACCTGGAGAGACCCAGTACTTC,CASSLGPGETQYF,TRBJ2-5,.,TRBV5-1,.
TGCGCCAGCAGCCAAGTCGAGACTAGCGATGAGCAGTTCTTC,CASSQVETSDEQFF,TRBJ2-1,.,TRBV4-1,TRBD2
TGTGCCTGGAGCGCCCGAAGACTAGCGGGGGGGGGAGATACGCAGTATTTT,CAWSARRLAGGGDTQYF,TRBJ2-3,few,TRBV30,TRBD2
TGCAGTGCTAGAGATGGAGAAGCGGAGCTTTACAATGAGCAGTTCTTC,CSARDGEAELYNEQFF,TRBJ2-1,few,TRBV20-1,.
TGTGCCAGCAGTCACAGGGGGTTCGAAGCCAAAAACATTCAGTACTTC,CASSHRGFEAKNIQYF,TRBJ2-4,.,TRBV12-3/TRBV12-4,TRBD1
TGTGCCAGCAGTTACGAAGCGGGAGGGCCCAGTGAGCAGTTCTTC,CASSYEAGGPSEQFF,TRBJ2-1,few,TRBV6-5,TRBD2
TGCGCCAGCAGCGGGACGACAGGGACCCTGAACACTGAAGCTTTCTTT,CASSGTTGTLNTEAFF,TRBJ1-1,.,TRBV5-1,TRBD1